This is a list of T cell receptor beta chains from one sample in a study of blood T cells in healthy people across ages. TCRdb fed the 5' RACE reads into MiXCR, producing one record per CDR3 protein. The data contain 600,000 to 1,000,000 distinct CDR3 sequences, 20% to 25% of them seen just once; the ten biggest clones take up roughly 3.5%. The data also belong to a second study, concerning T cells of mothers and their children.

The material sequenced was blood. These receptors were obtained from a boy aged 5-17 years in good health. CDR3s include the opening cysteine and the closing phenylalanine or tryptophan. The size of a clone is reported for some rows only, either as once, few or many, or as a class for expanded clones.

TRBJ1-3	TRBV14	NA	CASSQSVLSSGNTIYF
TRBJ2-7	TRBV7-9	NA	CASDTLAGGPHEQYF
TRBJ2-5	TRBV5-1	NA	CASSSHLAGQETQYF
TRBJ2-1	TRBV9	few	CASSVNNEQFF
TRBJ2-1	TRBV7-8	few	CASSYPGPDDLSSYNEQFF
NA	TRBV2	NA	CASSGDRDGLGASEQYF
TRBJ2-7	TRBV7-6	few	CASSRRQGSNEQYF
TRBJ1-4	TRBV4-3	few	CASSQDSGYEKLFF
TRBJ2-1	TRBV29-1	NA	CSVDRRDLYNEQFF
NA	TRBV4-3	few	CASSLMSTAAEQFF
TRBJ2-7	TRBV6-5	few	CASSYEGRSYEQYF
TRBJ1-3	TRBV12-3/TRBV12-4	NA	CASSLSQNGRNTIYF
TRBJ2-3	TRBV28	NA	CASSLPPIPRLDTQYF
TRBJ1-2	TRBV7-9	NA	CASSSYRGGDGYTF